Each of the 2 T cell receptor beta chains below was sequenced from the same sample in a study of glioma-infiltrating T cells. TCR alpha and beta CDR3 regions were amplified from RNA using iRepertoire nested multiplex PCR. TCRdb reprocessed the multiplex PCR reads with MiXCR, giving one entry per CDR3 protein. The data hold tens of thousands of distinct CDR3 sequences, with approximately 42% observed a single time. The sequencing input was glioma tissue, nonneoplastic brain tissue, or PBMCs (not recorded which). These receptor sequences come from a human donor with low-grade glioma or glioblastoma, undergoing nonglioma brain surgery, or in good health (not recorded which).

This clonotype occurred many times. This chain joins TRBV18 and TRBJ1-1; 7 bases match TRBD1. Trimming removed 3 bases from V and 4 bases from J; junction bases left unmatched: 5. Germline V gene sequence: CDR1 KGHSH, CDR2 LQKENI. The CDR3 sequence is 14 residues long. Written as DNA, the CDR3 is TGTGCCAGCTCACCCAGGGACAGAATCACTGAAGCTTTCTTT. It codes for CASSPRDRITEAFF.

On this clonotype: A read error is possible here, since a much larger clone lies one base away. V usage is TRBV5-5 and J usage is TRBJ2-1; 8 bases fit TRBD2. This CDR3 is built from 15 residues. Looked up from germline, CDR1 is SGHKS and CDR2 is YYEKEE (reference sequence). The CDR3 reads CAGSLGGLAENEQFF. The CDR3 DNA reads as TGTGCCGGCAGCTTGGGCGGACTAGCAGAAAATGAGCAGTTCTTC. Complete variable domain (other parts from reference TRBV5-5 and TRBJ2-1): DAGVTQSPTHLIKTRGQQVTLRCSPISGHKSVSWYQQVLGQGPQFIFQYYEKEERGRGNFPDRFSARQFPNYSSELNVNALLLGDSALYLCAGSLGGLAENEQFFGPGTRLTVL.